The 10 T cell receptor beta chains below were found in one sample sequenced in a study of regulatory T cells in long-lasting Graves disease. Time point described: newly diagnosed GD, antithyroid drugs for less than 3 months. TCR sequences were obtained from RNA taken from PBMCs. The authors built TCR beta libraries using iRepertoire HTBI primers and Arm-PCR of CDR3 regions. TCRdb reprocessed the multiplex PCR reads via MiXCR and lists one record per CDR3 protein. The sample has roughly 610,000 distinct CDR3 sequences; 16% are singletons. The same data also went into a second study, on T cells in Graves' hyperthyroidism and ophthalmopathy.

This material consisted of peripheral blood mononuclear cells (PBMCs), taken at new diagnosis, from a patient treated with antithyroid drugs. The source of these receptors is a woman under 40 with Graves disease.

Note on this clonotype: A far larger clone is only one base removed, so a read error is likely. The chain carries TRBV28 and TRBJ1-2; D gene uncertain. The CDR3 spans 15 residues. Looked up from germline, CDR1 is MDHEN and CDR2 is SYDVKM. V was clipped by 6 bases and J by 6 bases, with 20 bases between them. The CDR3: CASRPVLGGVDGYTF. The DNA of the CDR3 is TGTGCCAGCAGACCTGTGCTGGGCGGTGTGGATGGCTACACCTTC.

The chain couples TRBV15 to TRBJ2-3; TRBD1 matches 8 bases. The J call may be wrong; the DNA end is better matched by TRBJ2-5. The V gene's germline CDR1 is LNHNV and CDR2 YYDKDF (reference sequence). The CDR3 spans 17 residues. CDR3: CATSRDYGTGKAETQYF. The CDR3 DNA reads TGTGCCACCAGCAGAGATTATGGGACAGGCAAGGCGGAGACCCAGTACTTC.

This clonotype was counted many times. The genes are TRBV20-1 and TRBJ1-1; no firm D call. The CDR3 consists of 12 residues. The V and J ends lost 1 base and 7 bases respectively, with 10 bases between them. Germline CDR1 is DFQATT and CDR2 is SNEGSKA (reference sequence). The CDR3 sequence: CSARGNRYEAFF. CDR3 bases: TGCAGTGCTAGAGGCAACAGATATGAAGCTTTCTTT.

The chain is built from TRBV2 and TRBJ1-6; D perhaps matches TRBD1 (5 bases). CDR1 and CDR2 from the germline V gene are SNHLY and FYNNEI. Trimming took 3 bases from V and 12 from J, leaving 21 bases between them. The CDR3 has 16 residues. The CDR3 reads CASSEQGLLGDRPLHF. The CDR3 DNA follows: TGTGCCAGCAGTGAGCAGGGACTTTTGGGTGACCGACCCCTCCACTTT.

This clonotype was found many times. The rearrangement links TRBV2 to TRBJ2-7; 7 bases are shared with TRBD2. V was pared by 8 bases and J by 5 bases, with 3 bases of the junction left unmatched. CDR3 length equals 11 residues. In germline, CDR1 is SNHLY, CDR2 FYNNEI. The CDR3 here is CASGGVDEQYF. CDR3 nucleotide sequence: TGTGCCAGCGGGGGGGTGGACGAGCAGTACTTC.

This clonotype has at least ten counts. This chain connects TRBV7-9 to TRBJ2-7, with 8 bases identical to TRBD1. The germline CDR1 and CDR2 sequences are SEHNR and FQNEAQ (reference sequence). Trimming took 1 base from V and 7 from J; bases not matched to a gene: 3. The CDR3 is 13 amino acids. CDR3: CASSLDRGDEQYF. The CDR3 DNA reads as TGTGCCAGCAGCTTAGACAGGGGGGATGAGCAGTACTTC.

This clonotype turned up a few times. The V and J genes are TRBV30 and TRBJ1-2; D perhaps matches TRBD1 (5 bases). V lost 0 bases and J 3 bases, leaving 11 bases between the germline ends. The germline V gene has CDR1 GTSNPN and CDR2 SVGIG (reference sequence). The CDR3 sequence is 14 residues long. CDR3 nucleotide sequence: TGTGCCTGGAGTGTACGTTCCAGGGACTATGGCTACACCTTC. Amino acids: CAWSVRSRDYGYTF.

This clonotype was counted only a few times. An end of the junction does not agree with germline; a read error may underlie this. The chain joins TRBV28 to TRBJ2-7; D perhaps matches TRBD2 (6 bases). Germline loops: CDR1 MDHEN, CDR2 SYDVKM. CDR3 length equals 14 residues. The chain's CDR3 is CASRYPGLDYGQYF. DNA of the CDR3: TGTGCCAGCAGATACCCGGGACTTGATTACGGGCAGTACTTC.

In its sample, this clonotype was seen many times. J is TRBJ2-1 and V is TRBV7-6; TRBD2 is a possible D gene (5 bases). The germline V gene has CDR1 SGHVS and CDR2 FNYEAQ. The CDR3 consists of 14 residues. The V and J ends lost 5 bases and 7 bases respectively, with 15 bases between them. The CDR3 DNA sequence: TGTGCCAGCAGCCAACTAGTATCGTGGAATGAGCAGTTCTTC. This translates into CASSQLVSWNEQFF.

The chain is built from TRBV9 and TRBJ2-1; tentatively, D is TRBD1 (8 bases). Germline assignment: CDR1 SGDLS and CDR2 YYNGEE. V was cut by 4 bases and J by 8 bases, with 19 bases left in between. The CDR3 has 15 residues. The CDR3 sequence: CASSPGGGRLDEQFF. The CDR3 region has the DNA TGTGCCAGCAGCCCAGGGGGCGGGAGACTCGATGAGCAGTTCTTC. Combining the CDR3 with reference TRBV9 and TRBJ2-1 gives the whole variable domain DSGVTQTPKHLITATGQRVTLRCSPRSGDLSVYWYQQSLDQGLQFLIQYYNGEERAKGNILERFSAQQFPDLHSELNLSSLELGDSALYFCASSPGGGRLDEQFFGPGTRLTVL.